This entry lists 4 T cell receptor beta chains sequenced from one sample in a study of T cell clonality in common variable immunodeficiency. Findings and caveats of the study: Fewer deletions and N-nucleotide insertions were reportedly seen in common variable immunodeficiency TCR beta sequences.

Antigens for these TCRs are unknown. Generated by immunoSEQ multiplex PCR, the TCRdb table keeps only in-frame clones and is missing some. Observed in the sample are about 20,000 clones, none of them singletons. Material: peripheral blood mononuclear cells. The source is a human donor with common variable immunodeficiency.

The CDR3 sequence: CASSNRQGRYEQYF. The part of the CDR3 DNA that was read is TGTGCCAGCAGTAACAGACAGGGCCGCTACGAG. The J gene is TRBJ2-7, the V gene TRBV6-2 or TRBV6-3, with 7 bases aligning to TRBD1. The observed sequence ends 3 residues before the CDR3 terminus, with the missing tail filled in from the germline J gene. The CDR3 spans 14 residues. The junction had 7 bases not matched to a gene; V was cut back by 5 bases and J by 3 bases. CDR1 MNHEY and CDR2 SVGEGT come from the germline V gene.

This clone was counted between two and nine times. From the germline J gene comes the end of the CDR3, since the read stops 3 residues before it. This chain links TRBV7-2 with TRBJ2-5; 7 nucleotides agree with TRBD2. V trimming: 4 bases; J trimming: 3 bases; junction bases outside the gene matches: 8. Germline CDR1 is SGHTA and CDR2 is FQGNSA. The CDR3 has 15 residues. The CDR3 spells CASSSPPGGEETQYF. CDR3 DNA (partial): TGTGCCAGCAGCTCACCCCCGGGGGGAGAAGAGACC.

The CDR3 DNA, read in part, is TGTGCCAGCAGCTTAGGGGGGCTTGGTGGAAACACC. Residues: CASSLGGLGGNT. The entire CDR3 sequence reads CASSLGGLGGNTIYF. The J gene is TRBJ1-3, the V gene TRBV7-2; D may be TRBD1 (6 bases). The read ends 3 residues shy of where the CDR3 ends; the end is completed using the germline J gene. Germline V gene lookup returns CDR1 SGHTA and CDR2 FQGNSA. This CDR3 contains 15 residues. Between the trimmed V and J ends, which lost 1 base and 3 bases, there was a span of 10 bases.

As for this clone: The sequenced fragment ends 3 residues before the CDR3 boundary, so the rest is inferred from the germline J gene. This rearrangement joins TRBV2 to TRBJ2-3; D uncertain. V lost 6 bases, J lost 0 bases, and 7 bases lay in between. Germline V gives CDR1 SNHLY, CDR2 FYNNEI. The CDR3 spans 13 residues. CDR3 sequence reads: CASRSLSTDTQYF. CDR3 DNA, as far as it was read: TGTGCCAGCAGGAGCCTAAGCACAGATACG.